The present entry profiles one T cell receptor beta chain with its context. These data come from a study of blood T cell repertoires in COVID-19. Whole-study context: T cells, B-cell-depleted T cells, or PBMCs supplied cDNA or gDNA.

As handled by the study authors: From reference gene primer amplification, estimates of nucleated cell counts were derived. Method: immunoSEQ multiplex PCR; TCRdb's copy keeps in-frame clones and lacks some. V and J calls and clone size come straight from that table; D and trimming were deduced from the DNA. In the table there are about 73,000 clones, 83% of which are singletons. Trimming left V 1 base short and J 7 bases short, with 7 bases between. The CDR3 is 12 amino acids. CDR1 is SEHNR, CDR2 FQNEAQ, per germline (reference sequence). The receptor's source is a woman aged 60-75 years with acute or convalescent COVID-19. The sample taken for sequencing was peripheral blood. The chain employs TRBV7-9 and TRBJ1-1, with unresolved D. Here the CDR3 DNA reads TGTGCCAGCAGCTTAGACCGGGTTGAAGCTTTCTTT. This codes for CASSLDRVEAFF.